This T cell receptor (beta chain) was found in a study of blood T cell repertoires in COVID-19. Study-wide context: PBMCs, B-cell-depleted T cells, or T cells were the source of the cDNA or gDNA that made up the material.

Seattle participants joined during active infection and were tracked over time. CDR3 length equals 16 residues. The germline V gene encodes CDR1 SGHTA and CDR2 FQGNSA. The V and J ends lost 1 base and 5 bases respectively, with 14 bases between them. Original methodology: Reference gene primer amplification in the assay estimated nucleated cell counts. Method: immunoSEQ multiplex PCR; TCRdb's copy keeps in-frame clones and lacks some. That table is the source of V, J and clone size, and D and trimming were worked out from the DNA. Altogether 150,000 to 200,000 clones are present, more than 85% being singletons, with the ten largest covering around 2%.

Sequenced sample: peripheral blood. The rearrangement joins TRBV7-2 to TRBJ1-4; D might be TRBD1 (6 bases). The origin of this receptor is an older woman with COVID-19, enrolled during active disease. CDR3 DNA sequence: TGTGCCAGCAGCTTAGGACCGGGACAAAGGAATGAAAAACTGTTTTTT. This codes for CASSLGPGQRNEKLFF.